This passage covers 15 T cell receptor beta chains from one sample sequenced in a study of OX40 agonist ivuxolimab in advanced cancers. Profiled with immunoSEQ multiplex PCR; TCRdb holds only in-frame clones, not every one. The sample yields approximately 38,000 clones, about 83% seen once. Sequences were derived from CD4+ or CD8+ T cells sorted from blood, sampled in a trial of the OX40 agonist ivuxolimab. These receptors all come from an adult with an advanced solid tumor such as melanoma, head and neck, liver or kidney cancer.

This clone was detected once. The chain has TRBV9 and TRBJ2-1, with TRBD2 matching 10 bases. The CDR3 loop spans 17 amino acids. V lost 0 bases to trimming and J lost 2 bases; unmatched junction nucleotides: 5. Germline CDR1 reads SGDLS; CDR2 reads YYNGEE. CDR3 amino acids: CASSVDPSGGPYNEQFF. DNA of the CDR3: TGTGCCAGCAGCGTAGACCCTAGCGGGGGCCCCTACAATGAGCAGTTCTTC.

The rearrangement links TRBV19 to TRBJ1-5; TRBD1 aligns across 9 bases. The germline gives CDR1 LNHDA, CDR2 SQIVND (reference sequence). CDR3 length: 17 amino acids. V lost 5 bases and J lost 2; bases outside the gene matches: 10. The CDR3 loop is CASSSGQGLSGNQPQHF. CDR3 nucleotides: TGTGCCAGTAGTTCCGGACAGGGGCTAAGTGGCAATCAGCCCCAGCATTTT.

This clone is medium-sized (0.01 to 0.1%) within its sample. The rearrangement uses TRBV5-5 and TRBJ2-7; 10 bases line up with TRBD2. Losses at the gene ends were 2 bases for V and 4 bases for J; bases not matched to a gene: 3. The CDR3 totals 14 residues. The germline CDR1 and CDR2 sequences are SGHKS and YYEKEE (reference sequence). Written as DNA, the CDR3 is TGTGCCAGCAGCTTTGGACTAGCGGCTTACGAGCAGTACTTC. It specifies CASSFGLAAYEQYF.

The chain employs TRBV7-2 and TRBJ2-2, with a weak D call TRBD2 (5 bases). V was trimmed by 4 bases and J by 9 bases, leaving 9 bases between them. The CDR3 length is 12 residues. Per germline, CDR1 SGHTA and CDR2 FQGNSA. Here the CDR3 reads CASSSRARELFF. The CDR3 DNA reads TGTGCCAGCAGCTCGCGGGCGAGGGAGCTGTTTTTT.

This clone has more than one count but fewer than ten. Other DNA sequences of this sample code for an identical CDR3. This chain uses TRBV19 with TRBJ2-7; D is unclear. The CDR3 has 13 amino acids. The V gene lost 5 bases and the J gene lost 4 bases, with 12 bases spanning the gap. The germline V gene has CDR1 LNHDA and CDR2 SQIVND (reference sequence). This CDR3 is CASSSDGAYEQYF. The CDR3 bases are TGTGCCAGTAGTTCAGATGGAGCTTACGAGCAGTACTTC.

CDR3 coding DNA: TGTGCCAGCAGTGATCGACTAGCGGGAGCTAGCACAGATACGCAGTATTTT. As protein: CASSDRLAGASTDTQYF. The chain employs TRBV2 and TRBJ2-3, with 12 bases identical to TRBD2. The ends lost 3 bases at V and 0 bases at J; junction bases unmatched: 4. This CDR3 contains 17 residues. Germline CDR1 is SNHLY and CDR2 is FYNNEI.

The chain couples TRBV4-2 to TRBJ2-3, with D uncertain. The V and J ends lost 1 base and 2 bases respectively, with 10 bases between them. The CDR3 contains 15 residues. In germline, CDR1 is LGHNA, CDR2 YNFKEQ. CDR3 region: CASSQGTDHTDTQYF. DNA for the CDR3: TGTGCCAGCAGCCAAGGGACGGACCACACAGATACGCAGTATTTT.

This chain uses TRBV9 with TRBJ2-5, with 7 positions matching TRBD1. J gave up 5 bases and V 3 bases, and 7 bases lay outside the gene matches. Germline CDR1 SGDLS, CDR2 YYNGEE. The CDR3 has 14 residues. The CDR3, as DNA: TGTGCCAGCAGCGGAGGACAGGACGGTGAGACCCAGTACTTC. Amino acid sequence: CASSGGQDGETQYF.

The chain couples TRBV27 to TRBJ1-1, with D unresolved. The CDR3 sequence is 13 residues long. The ends were cut back, 4 bases at V and 3 bases at J, with 9 bases in the middle. From germline, CDR1 is MNHEY and CDR2 SMNVEV (reference sequence). In DNA, the CDR3 is TGTGCCAGCAGTTGGGAGGGTTACACTGAAGCTTTCTTT. This encodes CASSWEGYTEAFF.

This chain connects TRBV28 to TRBJ1-2; D is perhaps TRBD1 (5 bases). Per germline, CDR1 MDHEN and CDR2 SYDVKM. This CDR3 comprises 16 residues. The germline V and J ends were trimmed by 7 bases and 7 bases, with 25 bases remaining between them. This CDR3 is CASNSPSWDRRVGYTF. The CDR3 DNA reads TGTGCCAGCAACTCCCCCTCGTGGGACCGGAGGGTTGGCTACACCTTC.

This clone was seen a handful of times. V gene TRBV29-1 combines with J gene TRBJ2-1, with unresolved D. The CDR3 loop spans 14 amino acids. Germline CDR1 reads SQVTM; CDR2 reads ANQGSEA. The V end lost 3 bases, the J end lost 0 bases, and 9 bases lay between the germline ends. The CDR3 bases are TGCAGCGTTGATACAGACAACTCCTACAATGAGCAGTTCTTC. Protein: CSVDTDNSYNEQFF.

The CDR3 protein is CASSPGTADSYEQYF. CDR3 DNA: TGTGCCAGCAGCCCAGGGACAGCCGACTCCTACGAGCAGTACTTC. The rearrangement uses TRBV11-3 and TRBJ2-7; 7 positions agree with TRBD1. The ends lost 5 bases at V and 0 bases at J; junction bases unmatched: 7. Germline CDR1 SGHNT, CDR2 YENEEA. This CDR3 is 15 amino acids long.

The chain has TRBV5-5 and TRBJ2-7; D ambiguous. The V end was cut by 0 bases, the J end by 6 bases, with 10 bases between. CDR1 SGHKS and CDR2 YYEKEE come from the germline V gene (reference sequence). CDR3 length: 13 amino acids. CDR3 nucleotides: TGTGCCAGCAGCTTGGCAGATTCTACCGAGCAGTACTTC. The encoded protein is CASSLADSTEQYF.

V usage is TRBV4-1 and J usage is TRBJ1-4; tentatively, D is TRBD1 (5 bases). CDR3 length equals 14 residues. Germline CDR1 reads MGHRA; CDR2 reads YSYEKL. V lost 4 bases and J lost 8, with 14 bases in between. CDR3 coding DNA: TGCGCCAGCAGCCCGGTGGGGGAGACAGAAAAACTGTTTTTT. It yields the protein CASSPVGETEKLFF.

This clone was detected only once. This rearrangement joins TRBV27 to TRBJ2-3; no firm D call. The CDR3 sequence is 15 residues long. Trimming pared 6 bases from V and 2 bases from J, leaving 15 bases between. Germline CDR1 and CDR2: MNHEY and SMNVEV (reference sequence). CDR3 sequence: CASSLPDGITDTQYF. The CDR3 coding sequence is TGTGCCAGCAGCCTACCCGATGGGATCACAGATACGCAGTATTTT.